This T cell receptor beta chain originates from a study of T cells expressing NK-cell markers. Findings and caveats of the study: One observes that, in a handful of donors, these clonotypes were also the leading ones within the CD3+CD56-NKG2C+ fraction.

As for this clonotype: No antigen is known for it.

The CDR3 has 13 residues. TCRdb reprocessed the 5' RACE reads; each CDR3 protein has one entry and no DNA is given. The specimen's table records 200,000 to 300,000 distinct CDR3 sequences. The specimen sequenced was blood T cells: a sorted CD56 or NKG2C T cell subset, CD4+ or CD8+ T cells, or bulk PBMC T cells (not recorded which). The chain uses TRBV12-3 or TRBV12-4 and TRBJ1-4. This TCR derives from a man between 18 and 29 years old in good health. CDR3 region: CATRTVNNEKLFF.